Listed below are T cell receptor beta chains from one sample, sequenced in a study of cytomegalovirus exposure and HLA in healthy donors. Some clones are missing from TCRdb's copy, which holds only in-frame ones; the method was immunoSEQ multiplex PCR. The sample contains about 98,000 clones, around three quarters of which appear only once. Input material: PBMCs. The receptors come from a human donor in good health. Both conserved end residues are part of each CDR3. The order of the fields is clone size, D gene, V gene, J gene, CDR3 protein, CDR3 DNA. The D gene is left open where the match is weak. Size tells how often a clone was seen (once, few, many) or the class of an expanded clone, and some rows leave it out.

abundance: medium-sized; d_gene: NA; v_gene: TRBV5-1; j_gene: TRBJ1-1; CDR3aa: CASSGGTNTEAFF; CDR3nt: TGCGCCAGCAGCGGCGGGACGAACACTGAAGCTTTCTTT
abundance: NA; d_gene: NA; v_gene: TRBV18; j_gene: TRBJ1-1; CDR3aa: CASSPLPKMNTEAFF; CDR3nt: TGTGCCAGCTCACCTCTACCGAAAATGAACACTGAAGCTTTCTTT
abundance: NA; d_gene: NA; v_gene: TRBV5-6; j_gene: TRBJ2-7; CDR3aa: CASNSGGRTREQYF; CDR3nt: TGTGCCAGCAATTCAGGGGGGAGGACGCGCGAGCAGTACTTC
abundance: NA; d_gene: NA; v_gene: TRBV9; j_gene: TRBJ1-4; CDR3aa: CASSVSGRQATNEKLFF; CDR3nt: TGTGCCAGCAGCGTAAGTGGTCGACAGGCAACTAATGAAAAACTGTTTTTT
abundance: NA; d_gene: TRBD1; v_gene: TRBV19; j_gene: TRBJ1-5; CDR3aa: CASKSNGTGNQPQHF; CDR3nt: TGTGCCAGTAAATCTAATGGGACAGGGAATCAGCCCCAGCATTTT
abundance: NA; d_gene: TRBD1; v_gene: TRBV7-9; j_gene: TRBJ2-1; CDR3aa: CASSLPGTGYNEQFF; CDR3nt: TGTGCCAGCAGCTTACCGGGGACAGGGTACAATGAGCAGTTCTTC
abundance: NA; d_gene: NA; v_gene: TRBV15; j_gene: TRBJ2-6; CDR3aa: CATSTGGSGANVLTF; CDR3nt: TGTGCCACCTCAACCGGGGGATCCGGGGCCAACGTCCTGACTTTC
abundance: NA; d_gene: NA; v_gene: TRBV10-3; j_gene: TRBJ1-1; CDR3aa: CAISRSAMNTEAFF; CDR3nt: TGTGCCATCAGTCGATCCGCTATGAACACTGAAGCTTTCTTT
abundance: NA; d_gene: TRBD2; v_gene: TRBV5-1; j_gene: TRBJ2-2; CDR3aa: CASRLAGPLGELFF; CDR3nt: TGCGCCAGCAGGCTAGCGGGCCCTCTCGGGGAGCTGTTTTTT
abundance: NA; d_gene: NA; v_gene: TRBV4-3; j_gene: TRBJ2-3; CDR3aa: CASSQVVWGDTQYF; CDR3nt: TGCGCCAGCAGCCAAGTGGTGTGGGGCGATACGCAGTATTTT
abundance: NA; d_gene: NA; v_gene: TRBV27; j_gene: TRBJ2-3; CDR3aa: CASSTEGYSPDTQYF; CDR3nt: TGTGCCAGCAGTACTGAGGGCTATTCTCCAGATACGCAGTATTTT
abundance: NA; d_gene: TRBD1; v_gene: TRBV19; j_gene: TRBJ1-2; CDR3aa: CASTIISGTGGGGYTF; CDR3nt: TGTGCCAGTACCATTATATCAGGGACAGGGGGCGGTGGCTACACCTTC
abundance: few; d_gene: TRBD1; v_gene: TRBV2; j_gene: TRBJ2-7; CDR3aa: CASSNTGGTYEQYF; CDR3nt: TGTGCCAGTTCTAATACAGGGGGGACCTACGAGCAGTACTTC
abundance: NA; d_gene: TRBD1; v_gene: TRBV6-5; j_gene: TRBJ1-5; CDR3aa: CASSQGQGNQPQHF; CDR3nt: TGTGCCAGCAGTCAGGGACAGGGCAATCAGCCCCAGCATTTT
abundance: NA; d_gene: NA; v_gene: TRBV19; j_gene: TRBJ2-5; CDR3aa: CASRGFQETQYF; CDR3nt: TGTGCCAGTCGCGGGTTCCAAGAGACCCAGTACTTC
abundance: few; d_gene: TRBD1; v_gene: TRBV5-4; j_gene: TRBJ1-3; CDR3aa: CASSLGTGGIRSGNTIYF; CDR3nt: TGTGCCAGCAGCTTGGGGACAGGGGGCATAAGATCTGGAAACACCATATATTTT
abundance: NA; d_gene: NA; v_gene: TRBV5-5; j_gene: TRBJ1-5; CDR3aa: CASSIQGPNQPQHF; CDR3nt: TGTGCCAGCAGCATCCAGGGTCCTAATCAGCCCCAGCATTTT
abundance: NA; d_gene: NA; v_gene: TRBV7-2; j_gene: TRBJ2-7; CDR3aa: CASSLATREYF; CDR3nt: TGTGCCAGCAGCTTGGCAACCAGGGAGTACTTC
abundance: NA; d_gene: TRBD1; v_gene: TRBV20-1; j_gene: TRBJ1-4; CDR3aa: CSARIRDRSNF; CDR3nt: TGCAGTGCTAGGATAAGGGACAGGTCTAATTTT
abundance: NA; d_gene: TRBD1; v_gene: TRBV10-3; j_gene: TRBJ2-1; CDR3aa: CAISDRDSAVYNEQFF; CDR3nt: TGTGCCATCAGTGACCGGGACAGCGCCGTATACAATGAGCAGTTCTTC
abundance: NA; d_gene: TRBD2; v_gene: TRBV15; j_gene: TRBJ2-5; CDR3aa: CATSRDLAGGREDIEETQYF; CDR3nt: TGTGCCACCAGCAGAGACCTAGCGGGGGGCCGTGAGGATATTGAAGAGACCCAGTACTTC
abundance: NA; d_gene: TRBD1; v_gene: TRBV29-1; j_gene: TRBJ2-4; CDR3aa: CSAGQGQVDIQYF; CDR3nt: TGCAGCGCTGGACAGGGCCAAGTTGACATTCAGTACTTC
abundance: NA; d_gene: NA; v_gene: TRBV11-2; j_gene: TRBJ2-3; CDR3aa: CASSLAGSTQYF; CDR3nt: TGTGCCAGCAGCTTAGCGGGGAGTACGCAGTATTTT
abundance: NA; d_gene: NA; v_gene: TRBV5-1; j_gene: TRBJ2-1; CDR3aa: CASNPGHTDNEQFF; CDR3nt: TGCGCCAGCAACCCAGGACATACCGACAATGAGCAGTTCTTC
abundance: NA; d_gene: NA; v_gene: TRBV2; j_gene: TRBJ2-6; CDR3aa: CASRETGSGANVLTF; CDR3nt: TGTGCCAGCAGAGAAACAGGCTCCGGGGCCAACGTCCTGACTTTC
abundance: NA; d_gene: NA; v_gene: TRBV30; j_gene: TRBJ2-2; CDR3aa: CAWRTWLTGELFF; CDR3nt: TGTGCCTGGAGGACTTGGCTTACCGGGGAGCTGTTTTTT
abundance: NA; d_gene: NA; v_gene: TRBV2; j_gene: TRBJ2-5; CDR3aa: CASNRLAPDQETQYF; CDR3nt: TGTGCCAGCAATAGGCTAGCGCCAGACCAAGAGACCCAGTACTTC
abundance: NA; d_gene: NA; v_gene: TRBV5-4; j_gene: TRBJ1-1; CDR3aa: CASSSMGLNTEAFF; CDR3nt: TGTGCCAGCAGCTCAATGGGCCTGAACACTGAAGCTTTCTTT
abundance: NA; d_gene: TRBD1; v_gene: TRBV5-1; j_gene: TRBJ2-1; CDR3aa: CASSLATGGYNEQFF; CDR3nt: TGCGCCAGCAGCTTGGCGACAGGGGGTTACAATGAGCAGTTCTTC